One and the same sample provided the 27 T cell receptor beta chains below, sequenced in a study of blood T cell repertoires in COVID-19. Using immunoSEQ multiplex PCR, the repertoire was profiled, and TCRdb retains in-frame clones only, with some absent. The table records around 320,000 clones, approximately 85% of them present only once. The sequenced material came from peripheral blood. Every receptor here comes from a human donor in a cohort sampled during active COVID-19.

The chain has TRBV12-3 or TRBV12-4 and TRBJ2-7, with D unclear. V lost 2 bases and J lost 5, with 7 bases in between. The length of the CDR3 is 12 residues. The CDR3 region is CASSLRHDEQYF. Here the CDR3 DNA reads TGTGCCAGCAGTTTAAGACATGACGAGCAGTACTTC.

The rearrangement joins TRBV3-1 (or the pseudogene TRBV3-2) to TRBJ2-7; 7 positions agree with TRBD2. The CDR3 sequence is 16 residues long. CDR1 LGHDT and CDR2 YNNKEL come from the germline V gene (reference sequence). Germline trimming cut 2 bases from V and 0 bases from J; bases unmatched to any gene: 7. In nucleotides, the CDR3 is TGTGCCAGCAGCCAATCCATGCCGGGGGGCTCCTACGAGCAGTACTTC. It specifies CASSQSMPGGSYEQYF.

This rearrangement joins TRBV10-1 to TRBJ1-1; no clear D. The CDR3 runs to 14 residues. Trimming removed 0 bases at V and 0 bases at J, with 5 bases between. Germline lookup yields CDR1 WNHNN and CDR2 SYGVQD (reference sequence). The CDR3 nucleotides are TGCGCCAGCAGTGAGTCCAGTCTGAACACTGAAGCTTTCTTT. This gives the protein CASSESSLNTEAFF.

The chain carries TRBV10-3 and TRBJ1-1; D might be TRBD1 (6 bases). The CDR3 consists of 13 residues. The germline CDR1 and CDR2 sequences are ENHRY and SYGVKD. Trimming removed 9 bases at V and 2 bases at J, with 13 bases between. The CDR3 reads CAMTGGQNTEAFF. The CDR3 DNA reads as TGTGCCATGACAGGCGGACAAAACACTGAAGCTTTCTTT.

The rearrangement links TRBV7-9 to TRBJ2-3; TRBD2 agrees at 7 bases. The germline CDR1 and CDR2 sequences are SEHNR and FQNEAQ (reference sequence). The V segment lost 5 bases and the J segment 8 bases; nucleotides outside the gene matches: 7. CDR3 length equals 13 residues. The CDR3 coding sequence is TGTGCCAGCAGCGAACGGGGGGATTCTACGCAGTATTTT. Translated: CASSERGDSTQYF.

CDR3 in DNA: TGTGCCAGCAGCTTCGGGGGGGTCAATGAGCAGTTCTTC. Residues: CASSFGGVNEQFF. The rearrangement uses TRBV7-3 and TRBJ2-1; 8 bases map to TRBD2. CDR3 size: 13 residues. J lost 6 bases, V lost 3 bases, and 1 base had no gene match. Germline lookup yields CDR1 SGHTA and CDR2 FQGTGA.

This chain links TRBV5-1 with TRBJ2-7, with D unclear. The CDR3 has 14 residues. Germline V CDR1 and CDR2: SGHRS, YFSETQ. V was clipped by 0 bases and J by 5 bases, with 12 bases between them. The CDR3 coding sequence is TGCGCCAGCAGCTTGGACCAGAGCGTTGACGAGCAGTACTTC. This encodes CASSLDQSVDEQYF.

This chain connects TRBV7-9 to TRBJ1-2; D is possibly TRBD1 (6 bases). From germline, CDR1 is SEHNR and CDR2 FQNEAQ (reference sequence). The ends were cut back, 3 bases at V and 6 bases at J, with 14 bases in the middle. The CDR3 is 14 amino acids. The CDR3 is CASSFGGGNNGYTF. In DNA form, the CDR3 reads TGTGCCAGCAGCTTCGGTGGGGGCAATAATGGCTACACCTTC.

This chain links TRBV7-3 with TRBJ2-7, with D possibly TRBD1 on 6 matching bases. Germline assignment: CDR1 SGHTA and CDR2 FQGTGA. There are 13 residues in the CDR3. V lost 4 bases, J lost 7 bases, and 14 bases lay in between. CDR3 coding DNA: TGTGCCAGCAGCTCACAACAGGGTTGGGAGCAGTACTTC. Its protein is CASSSQQGWEQYF.

The gene calls are TRBV6-1 and TRBJ1-5; no clear D. Germline lookup yields CDR1 MNHNS and CDR2 SASEGT. The CDR3 spans 15 residues. Trimming stripped 0 bases from V and 2 bases from J, with 8 bases between. The CDR3 sequence: CASSEAAGGNQPQHF. CDR3 in DNA: TGTGCCAGCAGTGAAGCCGCTGGAGGCAATCAGCCCCAGCATTTT.

CDR3 amino acids: CASSAYRGGTDTQYF. CDR3 sequence (DNA): TGTGCCAGCAGTGCCTACAGGGGAGGCACAGATACGCAGTATTTT. The chain recombines TRBV2 with TRBJ2-3; 7 positions agree with TRBD1. The CDR3 sequence is 15 residues long. Trimming removed 4 bases from V and 1 base from J; junction bases left unmatched: 5. Germline values: CDR1 SNHLY, CDR2 FYNNEI.

This clone appeared a single time. This chain joins TRBV19 and TRBJ1-5, with D possibly TRBD1 on 5 matching bases. V was shortened by 5 bases and J by 7 bases, with 12 bases between the two germline ends. There are 13 residues in the CDR3. CDR1 and CDR2 (germline): LNHDA, SQIVND (reference sequence). CDR3 coding DNA: TGTGCCAGTAGTCGGGGGGGGGAACAGCCCCAGCATTTT. Protein product: CASSRGGEQPQHF.

This rearrangement joins TRBV6-5 to TRBJ1-2; the match to TRBD1 covers 10 bases. V gave up 6 bases and J gave up 7 bases; unmatched junction bases: 5. Germline V lookup: CDR1 MNHEY, CDR2 SVGAGI. The CDR3 is 13 residues long. The CDR3 DNA is TGTGCCAGCAGGCCCGGGACAGGGGCTGGCTACACCTTC. Protein: CASRPGTGAGYTF.

This clone was observed a few times. V is TRBV2 and J is TRBJ1-2, with 7 bases aligning to TRBD1. CDR1 is SNHLY and CDR2 is FYNNEI in the germline V gene. CDR3 length equals 13 residues. Trimming removed 6 bases from V and 2 bases from J; junction bases left unmatched: 3. The CDR3 DNA reads TGTGCCAGCAGGCCGGGACAGAACTATGGCTACACCTTC. Translated, it gives CASRPGQNYGYTF.

The chain joins TRBV6-5 to TRBJ2-5; 8 nucleotides agree with TRBD2. Germline CDR1 reads MNHEY; CDR2 reads SVGAGI. V was clipped by 8 bases and J by 5 bases; unmatched bases: 7. CDR3 length equals 13 residues. This CDR3 reads CASRLPGGETQYF. CDR3 DNA: TGTGCCAGCCGGTTACCGGGGGGGGAGACCCAGTACTTC.

The chain recombines TRBV5-1 with TRBJ1-1, with D possibly matching TRBD1 (6 bases). The CDR3 sequence is 14 residues long. Germline values: CDR1 SGHRS, CDR2 YFSETQ. V was pared by 0 bases and J by 10 bases, with 16 bases between. As DNA, the CDR3 is TGCGCCAGCAGCTTGGAAACGGGACAAATTGGAGCTTTCTTT. Translated: CASSLETGQIGAFF.

This rearrangement joins TRBV5-1 to TRBJ2-6, with D perhaps matching TRBD2 (6 bases). Looked up from germline, CDR1 is SGHRS and CDR2 is YFSETQ. V dropped 3 bases and J dropped 0 bases, with 16 bases sitting between them. CDR3 size: 18 residues. DNA of the CDR3: TGCGCCAGCAGCTCTCGCCGGGACTCTATCTCTGGGGCCAACGTCCTGACTTTC. Its translation is CASSSRRDSISGANVLTF.

This CDR3 reads CASSLRSRAGNTEAFF. DNA of the CDR3: TGTGCCAGCAGCTTAAGGAGCAGGGCTGGGAACACTGAAGCTTTCTTT. V and J are TRBV7-8 and TRBJ1-1; TRBD1 is a possible D gene (5 bases). CDR1 is SGHVS, CDR2 FQNEAQ, per germline. With 2 bases removed from V and 1 base from J, the gap between germline ends came to 14 bases. The CDR3 contains 16 residues.

V usage is TRBV9 and J usage is TRBJ1-1, with 7 bases fitting TRBD1. Germline V lookup: CDR1 SGDLS, CDR2 YYNGEE. The CDR3 is 14 residues long. V lost 6 bases and J lost 3; bases outside the gene matches: 8. The CDR3 protein is CASNNRGEDTEAFF. CDR3 coding DNA: TGTGCCAGCAACAACAGGGGCGAGGACACTGAAGCTTTCTTT.

This sequence joins TRBV5-1 and TRBJ2-1; D gene ambiguous. This CDR3 has 15 amino acids. In germline, CDR1 is SGHRS, CDR2 YFSETQ. V was pared by 0 bases and J by 0 bases, with 7 bases between. The CDR3 coding sequence is TGCGCCAGCAGCTTGGCCCAGAACTCCTACAATGAGCAGTTCTTC. Translation: CASSLAQNSYNEQFF. Using reference TRBV5-1 and TRBJ2-1 for the parts outside the CDR3, the full variable domain is KAGVTQTPRYLIKTRGQQVTLSCSPISGHRSVSWYQQTPGQGLQFLFEYFSETQRNKGNFPGRFSGRQFSNSRSEMNVSTLELGDSALYLCASSLAQNSYNEQFFGPGTRLTVL.

The rearrangement uses TRBV10-3 and TRBJ1-2; 8 bases fit TRBD1. CDR3 length: 14 amino acids. J was trimmed by 6 bases and V by 10 bases; bases with no gene match: 13. CDR1 and CDR2 (germline): ENHRY, SYGVKD. The CDR3 protein is CASEEGQDIDGYTF. DNA for the CDR3: TGTGCCAGCGAAGAGGGACAGGACATCGATGGCTACACCTTC.

This clone was picked up one time. This chain uses TRBV3-1 (or the pseudogene TRBV3-2) with TRBJ2-3, with TRBD2 matching 8 bases. V lost 3 bases, J lost 6 bases, and 5 bases stayed unmatched. Germline CDR1 LGHDT, CDR2 YNNKEL (reference sequence). This CDR3 has 14 amino acids. CDR3 in amino acids: CASSHGRGADTQYF. CDR3 bases: TGTGCCAGCAGCCACGGGAGGGGAGCCGATACGCAGTATTTT.

The chain joins TRBV19 to TRBJ1-6; TRBD1 is a possible D gene (6 bases). CDR3 length: 18 amino acids. Trimming cost V 3 bases and J 2 bases, with 17 bases left between them. The germline V gene encodes CDR1 LNHDA and CDR2 SQIVND (reference sequence). DNA of the CDR3: TGTGCCAGTAGTATGGTACAGGGATTGAGGACCTATAATTCACCCCTCCACTTT. This codes for CASSMVQGLRTYNSPLHF.

The gene calls are TRBV18 and TRBJ1-4, with D possibly matching TRBD1 (6 bases). This CDR3 spans 15 amino acids. V was clipped by 2 bases and J by 7 bases, with 14 bases between them. Germline V CDR1 and CDR2: KGHSH, LQKENI. CDR3 region: CASSPVSGDGEKLFF. CDR3 in DNA: TGTGCCAGCTCACCAGTTTCAGGGGACGGTGAAAAACTGTTTTTT.

This rearrangement joins TRBV9 to TRBJ1-4, with a tentative D call TRBD1 (5 bases). The CDR3 length is 15 residues. Germline CDR1 is SGDLS and CDR2 is YYNGEE. With 3 bases removed from V and 7 bases from J, the gap between germline ends came to 16 bases. CDR3 protein: CASSDGGSLREKLFF. The CDR3 coding sequence is TGTGCCAGCAGCGATGGGGGGTCACTCCGTGAAAAACTGTTTTTT.

The chain joins TRBV7-2 to TRBJ1-2; D might be TRBD1 (5 bases). Trimming took off 5 bases at V and 4 bases at J, with 11 bases between the two ends. In germline, CDR1 is SGHTA, CDR2 FQGNSA. The CDR3 is made up of 13 amino acids. This CDR3 is CASSLQGSYGYTF. CDR3 coding DNA: TGTGCCAGCAGCCTCCAGGGCTCCTATGGCTACACCTTC.

This clone was detected only once. The chain couples TRBV6-5 to TRBJ1-1; weak D call: TRBD1 (6 bases). The CDR3 contains 15 residues. Trimming took off 0 bases at V and 5 bases at J, with 13 bases between the two ends. Germline CDR1 MNHEY, CDR2 SVGAGI. CDR3 residues: CASSYSGGGRTEAFF. CDR3 DNA: TGTGCCAGCAGTTACTCCGGGGGGGGGCGGACTGAAGCTTTCTTT.